What follows describes a single TCR beta chain. The method was immunoSEQ multiplex PCR; TCRdb's version includes in-frame clones alone and lacks a portion of them. The data contain 150,000 or so clones, approximately 78% of them singletons. The entry originates in a study of blood T cell repertoires in COVID-19. At the level of the study: The United States, Italy and Spain provided the acute and convalescent COVID-19 samples.

Germline CDR1 LNHDA, CDR2 SQIVND (reference sequence). The CDR3 contains 17 residues. V gave up 11 bases and J gave up 0 bases, with 23 bases separating them. This clonotype was sampled from a human donor with acute or convalescent COVID-19. The donor label of this sample is uncertain. The chain combines TRBV19 with TRBJ1-5; D is uncertain. Sequencing input: peripheral blood. The CDR3 region is CAAGPGRVVNSNQPQHF. CDR3 nucleotide sequence: TGTGCCGCCGGCCCGGGGAGGGTGGTGAATAGCAATCAGCCCCAGCATTTT.